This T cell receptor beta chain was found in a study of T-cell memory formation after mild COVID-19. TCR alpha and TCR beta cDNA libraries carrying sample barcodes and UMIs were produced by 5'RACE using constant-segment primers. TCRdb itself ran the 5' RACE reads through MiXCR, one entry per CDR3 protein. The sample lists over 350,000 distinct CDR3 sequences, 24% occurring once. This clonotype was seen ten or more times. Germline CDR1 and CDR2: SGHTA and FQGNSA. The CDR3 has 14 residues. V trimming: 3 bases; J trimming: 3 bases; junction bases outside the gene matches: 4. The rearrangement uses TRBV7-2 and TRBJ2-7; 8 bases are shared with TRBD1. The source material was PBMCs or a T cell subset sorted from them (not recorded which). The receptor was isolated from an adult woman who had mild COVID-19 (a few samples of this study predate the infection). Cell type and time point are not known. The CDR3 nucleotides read TGTGCCAGCAGCTTTACAGGGGGGAACTACGAGCAGTACTTC. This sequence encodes CASSFTGGNYEQYF.